This TCR beta chain originates from a study of T-cell memory formation after mild COVID-19. CDR1 SEHNR and CDR2 FQNEAQ come from the germline V gene (reference sequence). The CDR3 is made up of 16 amino acids. The V segment lost 4 bases and the J segment 0 bases; nucleotides outside the gene matches: 7. TCRdb analysed the 5' RACE reads with MiXCR anew, one entry per CDR3 protein. The sample holds approximately 500,000 distinct CDR3 sequences, around a quarter seen once. The source material was PBMCs or a T cell subset sorted from them (not recorded which). The receptor's source is an adult woman who had mild COVID-19 (a few samples of this study predate the infection). Cell type and time point are not known. The chain uses TRBV7-9 and TRBJ1-1, with TRBD1 identical over 8 bases. CDR3 bases: TGTGCCAGCAGCTCCCATCGGACAGGGCTGAACACTGAAGCTTTCTTT. Translating it yields CASSSHRTGLNTEAFF.